The clone carrying this T cell receptor beta chain was observed once. Its cognate antigen is unknown. The sample belongs to a study of CD8+ T cells in alopecia areata. Whole-study context: Affected scalp percentage set treated patients' severity scores. Study-level points and caveats: Affected scalp, especially in alopecia totalis/universalis, had a higher clonality than normal scalp did. Tofacitinib did not eliminate many expanded lesional clones from scalp or blood.

Germline lookup yields CDR1 SQVTM and CDR2 ANQGSEA. This CDR3 is built from 13 residues. Trimming removed 4 bases from V and 4 bases from J, with 13 bases in between. As for treatment: oral pan-JAK inhibitor, 5-10 mg twice daily. A FACSAria was used to sort CD4+ and CD8+ T cells. These cells came from PBMCs. Once RNA had been extracted, it was reverse transcribed into cDNA to act as the sequencing template. Generated by immunoSEQ multiplex PCR, the TCRdb table keeps only in-frame clones and is missing some. The profile shows 250,000 to 350,000 clones, 60% of them singletons. This material consisted of CD4+ T cells sorted from blood, taken around week 52, from a patient treated with tofacitinib. This rearrangement joins TRBV29-1 to TRBJ1-1, with D possibly matching TRBD1 (5 bases). This receptor was taken from a human donor with alopecia areata. CDR3 in amino acids: CSVVRQGGTEAFF. For the CDR3, the DNA is TGCAGCGTTGTCAGGCAGGGAGGCACTGAAGCTTTCTTT.